Reported below is one TCR beta chain. In the study's own analysis: Nucleated cell number was recorded as an estimate derived from reference gene primer amplification. TCRdb keeps only in-frame clones here, not all; method: immunoSEQ multiplex PCR. V, J and clone size derive from that table, while D and trimming were established from the DNA sequence. Seen here are some 27,000 clones, around 86% observed once, and the top ten hold about 14%. This record belongs to a study of blood T cell repertoires in COVID-19. As for the study in general: Nucleic acid was either cDNA or gDNA, and it came from T cells, B-cell-depleted T cells, or PBMCs.

The CDR3 totals 13 residues. V lost 5 bases, J lost 9 bases, and 7 bases stayed unmatched. Germline V CDR1 and CDR2: SGHTA, FQGTGA. Sequences were obtained from peripheral blood. The origin of this receptor is a human donor in a cohort sampled during active COVID-19. The donor label of this sample is uncertain. V usage is TRBV7-3 and J usage is TRBJ2-1, with 7 nucleotides matching TRBD1. CDR3 residues: CASSPTGVGEQFF. The CDR3 DNA reads TGTGCCAGCAGCCCCACAGGGGTCGGTGAGCAGTTCTTC.